This is a list of T cell receptor beta chains from one sample in a study of shared T cell receptors in the human thymus. The table came from immunoSEQ multiplex PCR; TCRdb's copy has only in-frame clones and leaves some out. The sample holds 500,000 to 750,000 clones; roughly 90% are singletons and the top ten take 0.0085% to 0.012%. The data were also submitted as part of a second study, on human thymus T cells.

The material sequenced was thymocytes. These receptors were collected from a boy in the first two years of life with a congenital heart defect. CDR3s include the opening cysteine and the closing phenylalanine or tryptophan. D genes are given only for firm matches. Expanded clones are given a class, and other clones once, few, many or no size at all.

d_call clone_size j_call v_call cdr3_nt cdr3_aa
NA NA TRBJ2-7 TRBV2 TGTGCCAGCAGTGTTTTCCGGCGGAGCGATAGGGGGGAGCAGTACTTC CASSVFRRSDRGEQYF
TRBD2 NA TRBJ2-3 TRBV5-1 TGCGCCAGCAGCTTGGGACTAGCGGTCCCCGTTGATACGCAGTATTTT CASSLGLAVPVDTQYF
TRBD1 few TRBJ1-5 TRBV5-6 TGTGCCAGCAGCCGGACAGGTAGCAATCAGCCCCAGCATTTT CASSRTGSNQPQHF
NA NA TRBJ2-1 TRBV6-1 TGTGCCAGCAAGGACCAGGTAGTCCGGGGGGAGCAGTTCTTC CASKDQVVRGEQFF
TRBD1 NA TRBJ1-5 TRBV28 TGTGCCAGCAGTTTAAGACAGGGTTGGAGCAATCAGCCCCAGCATTTT CASSLRQGWSNQPQHF
NA NA TRBJ2-1 TRBV29-1 TGCAGCGTTGCCGATGGGTCTAGCGCAAACAATGAGCAGTTCTTC CSVADGSSANNEQFF
TRBD1 NA TRBJ1-2 TRBV4-3 TGCGCCAGCAGCCAAGGCCCGGGACAGGTTAGCTATGGCTACACCTTC CASSQGPGQVSYGYTF
TRBD1 once TRBJ1-3 TRBV6-5 TGTGCCAGCAGTAACGGACAGGGAGGTGGAAACACCATATATTTT CASSNGQGGGNTIYF
TRBD1 NA TRBJ1-1 TRBV25-1 TGTGCCAGCACAGACAGGGGTGGCACTGAAGCTTTCTTT CASTDRGGTEAFF
TRBD1 few TRBJ2-5 TRBV27 TGTGCCAGCAGTCCCTACCGACGACAGGGGCAGACCCAGTACTTC CASSPYRRQGQTQYF
NA NA TRBJ1-1 TRBV30 TGTGCCTGGAGTGTACGCGGGGGTAAGTTCACTGAAGCTTTCTTT CAWSVRGGKFTEAFF
NA NA TRBJ1-4 TRBV5-1 TGCGCCAGCAGCTTTAGGACAATTAATGAAAAACTGTTTTTT CASSFRTINEKLFF
TRBD1 NA TRBJ1-1 TRBV11-2 TGTGCCAGCAGCTTAGATAACAGGGGAGGCACTGAAGCTTTCTTT CASSLDNRGGTEAFF
TRBD2 NA TRBJ2-1 TRBV27 TGTGCCAGCAGGACTAGCGGGGACAACAATGAGCAGTTCTTC CASRTSGDNNEQFF
TRBD1 NA TRBJ2-2 TRBV28 TGTGCCAGCAGCCCTGAACCGTCCCCTATGGACAGGGGTTTAGGCACCGGGGAGCTGTTTTTT CASSPEPSPMDRGLGTGELFF
NA NA TRBJ1-4 TRBV19 TGTGCCAGTAGTATTGCCAGCCTTACAGGGCTAGGTTACGAAAAACTGTTTTTT CASSIASLTGLGYEKLFF
NA NA TRBJ2-4 TRBV28 TGTGCCAGCAGTTTGGGAAGGGCCCCAGGGCCGAACGTAGCCAAAAACATTCAGTACTTC CASSLGRAPGPNVAKNIQYF
NA NA TRBJ1-1 TRBV10-3 TGTGCCATCAGTGAGTCCAGGAACACTGAAGCTTTCTTT CAISESRNTEAFF
NA NA TRBJ1-1 TRBV4-2 TGTGCCAGCAGCCAAACCGATAGGAGAACTGAAGCTTTCTTT CASSQTDRRTEAFF
TRBD2 NA TRBJ2-1 TRBV5-1 TGCGCCAGCAGCTGGGGACTAGCGGGGGGGGATGAGCAGTTCTTC CASSWGLAGGDEQFF
NA NA TRBJ2-2 TRBV28 TGTGCCAGCAGTTCTTGGAACACCGGGGAGCTGTTTTTT CASSSWNTGELFF
TRBD2 NA TRBJ2-7 TRBV7-9 TGTGCCAGCAGCTTAGCGCTAAGGACTAGCGGGAGTGGGGACGAGCAGTACTTC CASSLALRTSGSGDEQYF
TRBD1 NA TRBJ1-1 TRBV5-1 TGCGCCAGCAGCTTACTAGGACAGGGAAGTCACACTGAAGCTTTCTTT CASSLLGQGSHTEAFF
NA NA TRBJ2-3 TRBV5-8 TGTGCCAGCAGCTTGGACAGGACAGATACGCAGTATTTT CASSLDRTDTQYF
TRBD1 NA TRBJ1-2 TRBV28 TGTGCCAGCAGTTTTCAGGGGGACTATGGCTACACCTTC CASSFQGDYGYTF
TRBD2 NA TRBJ2-7 TRBV6-5 TGTGCCAGCAGTGGAGGGTGGACTAGCACCTACGAGCAGTACTTC CASSGGWTSTYEQYF
TRBD2 NA TRBJ2-7 TRBV11-2 TGTGCCAGCAGCACCACACACCCACTAGCGGGAGACGGGAACGAGCAGTACTTC CASSTTHPLAGDGNEQYF
TRBD2 NA TRBJ2-7 TRBV9 TGTGCCAGCAGCGTAGCTAGCGGGAGCGGCTACGAGCAGTACTTC CASSVASGSGYEQYF
TRBD1 NA TRBJ1-5 TRBV27 TGTGCCAGCAGTTTAACCGGGACAGGGTACTACAATCAGCCCCAGCATTTT CASSLTGTGYYNQPQHF
TRBD2 NA TRBJ2-1 TRBV14 TGTGCCAGCAGCCATCCCCGGGAGGCCGATGAGCAGTTCTTC CASSHPREADEQFF
NA NA TRBJ1-1 TRBV4-3 TGCGCCAGCAGCCAAGGACAGAGAAAAAACACTGAAGCTTTCTTT CASSQGQRKNTEAFF
TRBD2 NA TRBJ2-7 TRBV4-1 TGCGCCAGCAGCCAAGAGGGACTAGCGGGAGCCTCCTACGAGCAGTACTTC CASSQEGLAGASYEQYF
NA NA TRBJ2-7 TRBV11-2 TGTGCCAGCAGCTTAGATATCGGACGGGGAGGCGACTACGAGCAGTACTTC CASSLDIGRGGDYEQYF
TRBD1 once TRBJ2-7 TRBV19 TGTGCCAGTATCCCCCAAAATAACCGGGGACAGTCCTACGAGCAGTACTTC CASIPQNNRGQSYEQYF
TRBD2 NA TRBJ2-7 TRBV28 TGTGCCAGCAGCCCGAGGGAAGCGGGAGGGCCCTCCGAGCAGTACTTC CASSPREAGGPSEQYF
NA NA TRBJ1-5 TRBV7-2 TGTGCCAGCAGCTTGGAGCCGGATTTTTGGGGGGGTTTTAATCAGCCCCAGCATTTT CASSLEPDFWGGFNQPQHF
TRBD1 once TRBJ2-7 TRBV27 TGTGCCAGCAGTTTATCGGGGAGACAGGGGGCAACCTTCTCCTACGAGCAGTACTTC CASSLSGRQGATFSYEQYF
NA NA TRBJ1-2 TRBV4-2 TGTGCCAGCAGCCAGCTCTTCCACCAGGGAACATACTATGGCTACACCTTC CASSQLFHQGTYYGYTF
TRBD2 NA TRBJ2-1 TRBV5-4 TGTGCCAGCAGCACGACTAGCGGGCCCTACAATGAGCAGTTCTTC CASSTTSGPYNEQFF
TRBD2 NA TRBJ2-1 TRBV25-1 TGTGCCAGCGGGAGCCTAGCGGGAGAGTACAATGAGCAGTTCTTC CASGSLAGEYNEQFF
NA NA TRBJ1-2 TRBV19 TGTGCCAGTAGTTTGGTTTGGGCTACTAACTATGGCTACACCTTC CASSLVWATNYGYTF